Following are 10 T cell receptor beta chains from one sample sequenced in a study of cytomegalovirus exposure and HLA in healthy donors. Both 60 Vbeta primers and 13 Jbeta primers went into the PCR. The table came from immunoSEQ multiplex PCR; TCRdb's copy has only in-frame clones and leaves some out. The table includes about 200,000 clones, approximately 78% detected once. The specimen sequenced was PBMCs. These TCRs come from a man aged 25-45 years in good health and CMV-seronegative.

This chain connects TRBV6-4 to TRBJ2-1, with 10 bases that match TRBD1. The J segment lost 5 bases and the V segment lost 6 bases, leaving 7 bases of the junction unmatched. The CDR3 is 15 amino acids. In germline, CDR1 is MRHNA, CDR2 SNTAGT. Here the CDR3 DNA reads TGTGCCAGCAGGAAGGGACAGGGGTTCAACAATGAGCAGTTCTTC. Protein product: CASRKGQGFNNEQFF.

This clone was counted between two and nine times. The gene calls are TRBV6-1 and TRBJ1-1; D gene unclear. V was pared by 2 bases and J by 1 base, with 8 bases between. There are 14 residues in the CDR3. Germline-derived CDR1 and CDR2 are MNHNS and SASEGT. The CDR3 DNA reads as TGTGCCAGCAGTGAAAACGGTGGGAACACTGAAGCTTTCTTT. Translating it yields CASSENGGNTEAFF.

The chain carries TRBV6-1 and TRBJ2-7, with a weak D call TRBD1 (5 bases). The CDR3 runs 13 residues. V lost 1 base, J lost 3 bases, and 7 bases lay in between. Germline V gene sequence: CDR1 MNHNS, CDR2 SASEGT. CDR3: CASSEGTIYEQYF. In DNA, the CDR3 is TGTGCCAGCAGTGAAGGGACAATCTACGAGCAGTACTTC.

V gene TRBV19 combines with J gene TRBJ2-4; D not resolved. This CDR3 is built from 14 residues. The germline V gene has CDR1 LNHDA and CDR2 SQIVND (reference sequence). Trimming removed 4 bases at V and 3 bases at J, with 10 bases between. The CDR3: CASSNPGIKNIQYF. Written as DNA, the CDR3 is TGTGCCAGTAGTAATCCAGGTATCAAAAACATTCAGTACTTC.

The chain links TRBV2 to TRBJ2-2; tentatively, D is TRBD1 (6 bases). CDR1 and CDR2 from the germline V gene are SNHLY and FYNNEI. Trimming removed 8 bases from V and 7 bases from J, with 20 bases in between. CDR3 size: 15 residues. The CDR3 sequence: CASRGLPGVIGELFF. CDR3 coding DNA: TGTGCCAGCCGAGGACTCCCAGGGGTTATCGGGGAGCTGTTTTTT.

The chain recombines TRBV28 with TRBJ2-2, with 7 positions matching TRBD1. The V gene end was trimmed by 3 bases and the J gene end by 4 bases; junction bases not matched to a gene: 8. Germline V gene data show CDR1 as MDHEN and CDR2 as SYDVKM. The CDR3 is 16 residues long. The CDR3 region has the DNA TGTGCCAGCAGTTTGCAGAGGGGGCCCTTCACCGGGGAGCTGTTTTTT. This codes for CASSLQRGPFTGELFF.

In this sample, this clone turned up once. This sequence joins TRBV7-9 and TRBJ1-2; 8 bases are shared with TRBD1. There are 12 residues in the CDR3. J was trimmed by 10 bases and V by 5 bases; bases with no gene match: 6. Germline V gene data show CDR1 as SEHNR and CDR2 as FQNEAQ (reference sequence). The CDR3 here is CASSAQGASYTF. DNA of the CDR3: TGTGCCAGCAGCGCCCAGGGGGCCTCCTACACCTTC.

The chain links TRBV7-9 to TRBJ2-7; TRBD1 agrees at 10 bases. The CDR3 is 18 residues long. V was clipped by 1 base and J by 2 bases; unmatched bases: 11. Germline assignment: CDR1 SEHNR and CDR2 FQNEAQ (reference sequence). The CDR3 is CASSLVLSGTGVPYEQYF. The CDR3 coding sequence is TGTGCCAGCAGCTTAGTCCTCTCCGGGACAGGGGTTCCCTACGAGCAGTACTTC.

This clone was seen a few times. The chain uses TRBV2 and TRBJ1-2, with unresolved D. V gave up 2 bases and J gave up 6 bases, with 7 bases separating them. Germline values: CDR1 SNHLY, CDR2 FYNNEI. This CDR3 spans 12 amino acids. The CDR3, as DNA: TGTGCCAGCAGTGAACCCCCCGATGGCTACACCTTC. Translation gives CASSEPPDGYTF.

The chain uses TRBV5-1 and TRBJ2-3, with 15 bases aligning to TRBD2. V was pared by 4 bases and J by 3 bases, with 15 bases of the junction left unmatched. The CDR3 is 20 residues long. The germline V gene has CDR1 SGHRS and CDR2 YFSETQ. The CDR3 DNA follows: TGCGCCAGCAGCCACAGGACTAGCGGGGGGGCAGGATCGAGTACAGATACGCAGTATTTT. The encoded protein is CASSHRTSGGAGSSTDTQYF. Variable domain in full (rest from reference TRBV5-1 and TRBJ2-3): KAGVTQTPRYLIKTRGQQVTLSCSPISGHRSVSWYQQTPGQGLQFLFEYFSETQRNKGNFPGRFSGRQFSNSRSEMNVSTLELGDSALYLCASSHRTSGGAGSSTDTQYFGPGTRLTVL.